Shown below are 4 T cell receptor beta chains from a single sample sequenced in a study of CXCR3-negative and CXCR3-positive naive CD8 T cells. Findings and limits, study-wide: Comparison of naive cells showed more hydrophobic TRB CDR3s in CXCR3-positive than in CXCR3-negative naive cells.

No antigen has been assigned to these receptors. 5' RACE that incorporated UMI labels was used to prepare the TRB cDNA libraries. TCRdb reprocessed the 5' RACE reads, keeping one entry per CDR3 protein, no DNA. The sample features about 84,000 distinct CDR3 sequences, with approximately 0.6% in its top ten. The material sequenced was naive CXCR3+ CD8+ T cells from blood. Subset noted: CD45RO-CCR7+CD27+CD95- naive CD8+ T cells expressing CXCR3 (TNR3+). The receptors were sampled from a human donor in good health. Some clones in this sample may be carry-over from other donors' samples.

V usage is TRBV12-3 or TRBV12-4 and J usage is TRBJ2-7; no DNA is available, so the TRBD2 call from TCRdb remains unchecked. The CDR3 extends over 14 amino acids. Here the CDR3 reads CASSLGGSVEEQYF.

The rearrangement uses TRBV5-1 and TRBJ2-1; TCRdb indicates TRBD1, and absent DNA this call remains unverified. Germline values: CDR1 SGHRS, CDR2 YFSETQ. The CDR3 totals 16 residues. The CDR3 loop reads CASSLAGVPVGNEQFF.

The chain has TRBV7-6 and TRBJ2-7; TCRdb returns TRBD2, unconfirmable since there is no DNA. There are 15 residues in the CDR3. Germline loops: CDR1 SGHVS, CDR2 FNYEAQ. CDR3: CASSWRALPSYEQYF.

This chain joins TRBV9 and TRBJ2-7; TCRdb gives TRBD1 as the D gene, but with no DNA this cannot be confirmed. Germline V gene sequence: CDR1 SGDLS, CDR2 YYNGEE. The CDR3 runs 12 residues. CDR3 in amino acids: CASSLGENEQYF.